The 13 T cell receptor beta chains below all came from one sample that was sequenced in a study of OX40 agonist ivuxolimab in advanced cancers. Data came from immunoSEQ multiplex PCR; TCRdb stores just in-frame clones and leaves some out. The sample holds some 66,000 clones, roughly four fifths seen once. Sequencing used CD4+ or CD8+ T cells sorted from blood, obtained in a trial of the OX40 agonist ivuxolimab. Receptor source: an adult with an advanced solid tumor such as melanoma, head and neck, liver or kidney cancer.

The chain carries TRBV4-1 and TRBJ2-1; no definite D call. The V end lost 0 bases, the J end lost 3 bases, and 9 bases lay between the germline ends. Looked up from germline, CDR1 is MGHRA and CDR2 is YSYEKL. This CDR3 has 15 residues. CDR3 sequence reads: CASSQDDPDYNEQFF. The CDR3 DNA reads as TGCGCCAGCAGCCAAGACGATCCGGACTACAATGAGCAGTTCTTC.

The chain has TRBV28 and TRBJ2-2; perhaps D is TRBD1 or TRBD2 (5 bases each). V was shortened by 1 base and J by 6 bases, with 21 bases between the two germline ends. The length of the CDR3 is 18 residues. Germline-derived CDR1 and CDR2 are MDHEN and SYDVKM. In DNA, the CDR3 is TGTGCCAGCAGTTTATCCTCTTGGGGAGTCAGGGAAGCCGGGGAGCTGTTTTTT. Protein sequence: CASSLSSWGVREAGELFF.

V is TRBV11-2 and J is TRBJ2-5; perhaps TRBD2 as D (6 bases). Germline V gene lookup returns CDR1 SGHAT and CDR2 FQNNGV. The CDR3 totals 16 residues. Trimming shortened V by 5 bases and J by 5 bases, and 21 bases separated the two germline ends. CDR3 sequence: CASSPQAGGLSETQYF. The CDR3 DNA follows: TGTGCCAGCAGCCCCCAAGCCGGGGGTTTAAGCGAGACCCAGTACTTC.

This chain joins TRBV2 and TRBJ1-1; D remains unclear. Trimming stripped 4 bases from V and 1 base from J, with 13 bases between. CDR1 and CDR2 from the germline V gene are SNHLY and FYNNEI. The length of the CDR3 is 15 residues. CDR3 in amino acids: CASSVQSRPNTEAFF. CDR3 nucleotides: TGTGCCAGCAGTGTTCAGTCCCGGCCGAACACTGAAGCTTTCTTT.

This chain uses TRBV6-1 with TRBJ1-2, with D perhaps TRBD1 (6 bases). Germline-derived CDR1 and CDR2 are MNHNS and SASEGT. The CDR3 covers 16 residues. Trimming shortened V by 4 bases and J by 1 base, and 16 bases separated the two germline ends. CDR3: CASSAHRARVNYGYTF. In DNA, the CDR3 is TGTGCCAGCAGTGCCCACAGGGCCCGGGTTAACTATGGCTACACCTTC.

By share, this clone ranks as large. This sequence joins TRBV5-1 and TRBJ2-7; TRBD2 agrees at 7 bases. The CDR3 is 13 amino acids. J gave up 6 bases and V 0 bases, and 3 bases lay outside the gene matches. Germline lookup yields CDR1 SGHRS and CDR2 YFSETQ. The CDR3 nucleotides are TGCGCCAGCAGCTTGGCGCGGGAGATCGAGCAGTACTTC. Protein: CASSLAREIEQYF.

J is TRBJ2-5 and V is TRBV7-2; 15 nucleotides line up with TRBD2. Trimming cost V 6 bases and J 4 bases; bases outside gene matches: 6. This CDR3 contains 16 residues. In germline, CDR1 is SGHTA, CDR2 FQGNSA. The CDR3 coding sequence is TGTGCCAGCAGGTTTGGGACTAGCGGGAGGCCAGAGACCCAGTACTTC. It encodes CASRFGTSGRPETQYF.

The rearrangement uses TRBV15 and TRBJ1-5; D uncertain. Germline V gene sequence: CDR1 LNHNV, CDR2 YYDKDF (reference sequence). CDR3 size: 14 residues. Trimming took 0 bases from V and 4 from J, leaving 7 bases between them. For the CDR3, the DNA is TGTGCCACCAGCAGAGATGGGGTGAATCAGCCCCAGCATTTT. Translation: CATSRDGVNQPQHF.

CDR3 DNA: TGTGCCAGCAGTGTATCGGCGGTCACCGGGGAGCTGTTTTTT. It encodes CASSVSAVTGELFF. The rearrangement links TRBV2 to TRBJ2-2; D unclear. The CDR3 length is 14 residues. CDR1 is SNHLY and CDR2 is FYNNEI in the germline V gene. V lost 4 bases, J lost 4 bases, and 10 bases lay in between.

The rearrangement uses TRBV6-6 and TRBJ2-3; 9 positions match TRBD2. The CDR3 runs to 15 residues. Germline V gives CDR1 MNHNY, CDR2 SVGAGI (reference sequence). The V and J ends lost 6 bases and 0 bases, in that order; junction bases with no gene match: 4. CDR3 in amino acids: CASSPLAGSTDTQYF. CDR3 nucleotide sequence: TGTGCCAGCAGCCCACTAGCGGGTAGCACAGATACGCAGTATTTT.

The rearrangement uses TRBV10-3 and TRBJ2-7; D not certain. This CDR3 region has 16 residues. In germline, CDR1 is ENHRY, CDR2 SYGVKD. V lost 2 bases and J lost 3, with 17 bases in between. The DNA of the CDR3 is TGTGCCATCAGTGAGGGGGATATCAGCGTAGTCTACGAGCAGTACTTC. It yields the protein CAISEGDISVVYEQYF.

This clone came up a few times. This chain joins TRBV27 and TRBJ2-7, with 12 bases fitting TRBD2. V gave up 8 bases and J gave up 4 bases; unmatched junction bases: 9. The CDR3 length is 15 residues. Germline V lookup: CDR1 MNHEY, CDR2 SMNVEV (reference sequence). CDR3: CASGSSGRVRYEQYF. CDR3 DNA sequence: TGTGCCAGCGGCTCTAGCGGGAGGGTTAGATACGAGCAGTACTTC.

V usage is TRBV6-6 and J usage is TRBJ2-3, with D perhaps assigned TRBD1 or TRBD2 (5 bases each). V was cut by 7 bases and J by 6 bases, with 14 bases left in between. Germline CDR1 is MNHNY and CDR2 is SVGAGI (reference sequence). The CDR3 has 13 amino acids. Here the CDR3 reads CASTKEGIDTQYF. DNA for the CDR3: TGTGCCAGCACCAAAGAGGGGATTGATACGCAGTATTTT.